The T cell receptor (beta chain) described here comes from a study of blood T cells in healthy people across ages. This clonotype has just a few counts. Alongside a J-beta primer mix, a sample-barcoded 5' primer served in a second PCR lasting 7 to 11 cycles. MiXCR, run by TCRdb on the 5' RACE reads, gives a single entry per CDR3 protein. The sample has about 780,000 distinct CDR3 sequences; more than 25% are singletons. These data also featured in a second study, about T cells of mothers and their children. From that report: Healthy Caucasian mothers, three in number, and their six children were the donors. In each mother, TCR beta CDR3 reads exceeded 8.5 million; in each child, they numbered approximately 3 million.

The specimen sequenced was blood. The sequence derives from a boy aged 5 to 17 in good health.

The CDR3 nucleotides are TGTGCCAGCAGTTTCGCCGGGATAAACAATGAGCAGTTCTTC. Protein sequence: CASSFAGINNEQFF. The gene calls are TRBV12-3 or TRBV12-4 and TRBJ2-1, with D perhaps TRBD2 (5 bases). The germline V and J ends were trimmed by 3 bases and 5 bases, with 11 bases remaining between them. The CDR3 consists of 14 residues.